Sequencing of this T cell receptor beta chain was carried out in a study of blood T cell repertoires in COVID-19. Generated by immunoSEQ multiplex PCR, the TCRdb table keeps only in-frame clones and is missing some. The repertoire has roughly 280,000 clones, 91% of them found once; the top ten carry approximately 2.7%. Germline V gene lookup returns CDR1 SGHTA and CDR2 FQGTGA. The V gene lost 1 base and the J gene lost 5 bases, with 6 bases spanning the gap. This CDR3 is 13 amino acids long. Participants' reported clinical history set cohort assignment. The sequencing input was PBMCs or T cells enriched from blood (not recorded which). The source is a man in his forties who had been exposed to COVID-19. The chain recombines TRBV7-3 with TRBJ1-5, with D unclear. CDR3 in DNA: TGTGCCAGCAGCTTAAATCGGGATCAGCCCCAGCATTTT. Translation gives CASSLNRDQPQHF.